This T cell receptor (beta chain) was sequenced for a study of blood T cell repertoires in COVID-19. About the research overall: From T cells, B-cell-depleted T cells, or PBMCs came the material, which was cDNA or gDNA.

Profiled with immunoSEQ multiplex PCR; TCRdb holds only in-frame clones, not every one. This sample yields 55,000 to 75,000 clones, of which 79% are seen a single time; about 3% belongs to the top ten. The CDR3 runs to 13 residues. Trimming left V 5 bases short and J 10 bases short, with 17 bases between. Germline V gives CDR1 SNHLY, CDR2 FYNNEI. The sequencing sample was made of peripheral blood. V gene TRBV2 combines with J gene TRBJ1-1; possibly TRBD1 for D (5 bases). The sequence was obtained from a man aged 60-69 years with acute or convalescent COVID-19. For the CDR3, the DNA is TGTGCCAGCAGTTCCTCAGGGAAGGAGCTAGCTTTCTTT. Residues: CASSSSGKELAFF.